The present TCR beta chain was sequenced within a study of T cells in Graves' hyperthyroidism and ophthalmopathy. Per germline, CDR1 MNHEY and CDR2 SMNVEV (reference sequence). The length of the CDR3 is 15 residues. Trimming cost V 5 bases and J 0 bases, with 13 bases left between them. It was RNA transcripts that yielded the amplified TCR beta CDR3 regions. HTBI primers were the set used in a first-round RT-PCR of the TCR CDR3. MiXCR was run by TCRdb on the multiplex PCR reads, yielding one entry per CDR3 protein. The sample shows more than 500,000 distinct CDR3 sequences, roughly 15% of them seen only once. Patients counted as stable if ophthalmopathy did not develop within 18 months. Exclusions: uncontrolled infection, other autoimmune disease, pregnancy, lactation. Diagnoses were established using clinical symptoms, serum thyroxine and TRAb, thyroid ultrasound and orbital computed tomography. This clonotype was seen at least ten times.

Sequencing used blood. The TCR comes from a woman aged 40 to 50 with Graves' hyperthyroidism. V usage is TRBV27 and J usage is TRBJ1-1; tentatively, D is TRBD1 (5 bases). The DNA of the CDR3 is TGTGCCAGCAGTGTCGCGGGACTCCTGAACACTGAAGCTTTCTTT. Protein: CASSVAGLLNTEAFF.